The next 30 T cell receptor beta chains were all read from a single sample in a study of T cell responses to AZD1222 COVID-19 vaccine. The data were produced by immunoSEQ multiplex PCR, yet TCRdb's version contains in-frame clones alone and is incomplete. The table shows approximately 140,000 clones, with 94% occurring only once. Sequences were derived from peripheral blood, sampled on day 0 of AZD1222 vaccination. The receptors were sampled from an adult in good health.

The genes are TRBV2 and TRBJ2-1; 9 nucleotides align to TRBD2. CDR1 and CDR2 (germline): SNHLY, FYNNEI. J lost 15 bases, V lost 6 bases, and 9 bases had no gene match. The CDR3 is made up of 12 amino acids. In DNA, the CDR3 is TGTGCCAGCAGGGCACCGGGACTAGCCAGGTTCTTC. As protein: CASRAPGLARFF.

The DNA of the CDR3 is TGTGCCATCAAGCAGACAGGGGTGGCCGGGGAGCTGTTTTTT. Its translation: CAIKQTGVAGELFF. The V gene is TRBV10-3, the J gene TRBJ2-2; 8 positions match TRBD1. This CDR3 has 14 amino acids. Germline CDR1 reads ENHRY; CDR2 reads SYGVKD. Unmatched junction bases numbered 7, after V lost 7 bases and J lost 6 bases.

CDR3 loop: CSALGQTEAFF. DNA of the CDR3: TGCAGTGCTCTTGGACAGACTGAAGCTTTCTTT. The J gene is TRBJ1-1, the V gene TRBV20-1; D might be TRBD1 (6 bases). The CDR3 is made up of 11 amino acids. Germline V CDR1 and CDR2: DFQATT, SNEGSKA (reference sequence). V lost 5 bases and J 5 bases, leaving 9 bases between the germline ends.

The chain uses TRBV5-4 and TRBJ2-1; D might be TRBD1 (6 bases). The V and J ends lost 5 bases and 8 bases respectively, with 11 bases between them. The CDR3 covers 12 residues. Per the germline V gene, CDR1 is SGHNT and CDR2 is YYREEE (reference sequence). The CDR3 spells CASRTGIDEQFF. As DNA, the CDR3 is TGTGCCAGCAGAACAGGGATAGATGAGCAGTTCTTC. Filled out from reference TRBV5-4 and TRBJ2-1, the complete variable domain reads ETGVTQSPTHLIKTRGQQVTLRCSSQSGHNTVSWYQQALGQGPQFIFQYYREEENGRGNFPPRFSGLQFPNYSSELNVNALELDDSALYLCASRTGIDEQFFGPGTRLTVL.

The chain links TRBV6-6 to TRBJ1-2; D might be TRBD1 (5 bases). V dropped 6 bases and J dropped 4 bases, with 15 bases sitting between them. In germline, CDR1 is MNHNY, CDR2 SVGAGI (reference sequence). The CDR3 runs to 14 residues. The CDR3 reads CASRLSGGIYGYTF. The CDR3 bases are TGTGCCAGCAGACTCTCGGGGGGTATCTATGGCTACACCTTC.

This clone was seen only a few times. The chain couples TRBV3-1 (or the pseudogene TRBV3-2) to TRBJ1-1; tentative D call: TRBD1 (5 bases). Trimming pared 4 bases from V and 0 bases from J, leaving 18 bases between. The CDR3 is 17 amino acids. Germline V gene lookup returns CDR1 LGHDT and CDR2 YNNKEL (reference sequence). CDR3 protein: CASSRQGGGWMNTEAFF. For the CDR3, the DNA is TGTGCCAGCAGCCGCCAGGGTGGGGGTTGGATGAACACTGAAGCTTTCTTT.

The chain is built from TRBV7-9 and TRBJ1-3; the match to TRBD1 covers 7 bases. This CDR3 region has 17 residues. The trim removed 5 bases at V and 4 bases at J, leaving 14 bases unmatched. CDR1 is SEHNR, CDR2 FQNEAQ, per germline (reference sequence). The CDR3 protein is CASSPTSDYRGGNTIYF. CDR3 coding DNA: TGTGCCAGCAGCCCAACCTCGGATTACAGGGGAGGAAACACCATATATTTT.

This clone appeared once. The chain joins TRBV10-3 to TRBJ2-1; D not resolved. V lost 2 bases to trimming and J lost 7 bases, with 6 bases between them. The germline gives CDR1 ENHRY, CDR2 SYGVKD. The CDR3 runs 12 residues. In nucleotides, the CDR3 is TGTGCCATCAGTGAGCTCGAAAATGAGCAGTTCTTC. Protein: CAISELENEQFF.

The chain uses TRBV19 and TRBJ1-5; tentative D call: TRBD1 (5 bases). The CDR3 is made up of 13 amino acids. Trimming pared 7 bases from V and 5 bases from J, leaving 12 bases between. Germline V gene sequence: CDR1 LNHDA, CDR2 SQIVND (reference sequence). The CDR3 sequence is CASTRGFYQPQHF. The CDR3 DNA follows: TGTGCCAGTACGAGGGGTTTTTATCAGCCCCAGCATTTT.

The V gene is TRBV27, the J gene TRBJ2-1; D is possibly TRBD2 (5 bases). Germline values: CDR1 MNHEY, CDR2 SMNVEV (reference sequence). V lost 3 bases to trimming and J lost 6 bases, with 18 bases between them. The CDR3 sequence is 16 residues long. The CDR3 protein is CASSFIGAVGSNEQFF. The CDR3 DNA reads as TGTGCCAGCAGTTTTATAGGAGCGGTAGGCTCCAATGAGCAGTTCTTC.

In nucleotides, the CDR3 is TGTGCCAGCAGTTACCAGGTTTTGGGGGAGCAGTACGTC. The encoded protein is CASSYQVLGEQYV. The rearrangement joins TRBV6-6 to TRBJ2-7; D is ambiguous. Germline CDR1 MNHNY, CDR2 SVGAGI (reference sequence). The CDR3 spans 13 residues. V was clipped by 2 bases and J by 7 bases, with 12 bases between them.

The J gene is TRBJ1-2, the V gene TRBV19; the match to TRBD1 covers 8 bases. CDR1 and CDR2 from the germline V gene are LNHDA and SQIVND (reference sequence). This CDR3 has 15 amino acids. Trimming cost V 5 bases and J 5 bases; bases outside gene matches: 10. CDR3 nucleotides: TGTGCCAGTAGTGCCGGGACAGGAGGGATTTATGGCTACACCTTC. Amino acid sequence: CASSAGTGGIYGYTF.

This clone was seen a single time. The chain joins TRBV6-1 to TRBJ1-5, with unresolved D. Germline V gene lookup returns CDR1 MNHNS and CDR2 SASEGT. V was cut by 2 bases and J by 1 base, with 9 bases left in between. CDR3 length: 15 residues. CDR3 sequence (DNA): TGTGCCAGCAGTGAATTAAGAGGAAGCAATCAGCCCCAGCATTTT. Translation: CASSELRGSNQPQHF.

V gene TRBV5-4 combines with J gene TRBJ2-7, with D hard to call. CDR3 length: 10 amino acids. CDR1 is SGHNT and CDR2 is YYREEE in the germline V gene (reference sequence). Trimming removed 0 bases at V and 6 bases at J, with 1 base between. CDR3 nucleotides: TGTGCCAGCAGCTTGGTCGAGCAGTACGTC. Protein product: CASSLVEQYV.

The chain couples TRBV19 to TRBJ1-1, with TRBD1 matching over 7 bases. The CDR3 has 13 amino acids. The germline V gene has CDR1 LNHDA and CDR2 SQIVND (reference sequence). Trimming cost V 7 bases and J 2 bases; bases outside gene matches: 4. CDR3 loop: CASKDRFNTEAFF. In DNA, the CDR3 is TGTGCCAGTAAGGACAGGTTCAACACTGAAGCTTTCTTT.

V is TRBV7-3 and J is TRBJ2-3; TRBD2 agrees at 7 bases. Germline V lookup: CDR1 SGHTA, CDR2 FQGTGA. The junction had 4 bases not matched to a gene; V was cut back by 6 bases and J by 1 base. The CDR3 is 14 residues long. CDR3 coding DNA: TGTGCCAGCAGTTACACTAGCGGCACAGATACGCAGTATTTT. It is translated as CASSYTSGTDTQYF. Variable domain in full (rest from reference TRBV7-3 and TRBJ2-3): GAGVSQTPSNKVTEKGKYVELRCDPISGHTALYWYRQSLGQGPEFLIYFQGTGAADDSGLPNDRFFAVRPEGSVSTLKIQRTERGDSAVYLCASSYTSGTDTQYFGPGTRLTVL.

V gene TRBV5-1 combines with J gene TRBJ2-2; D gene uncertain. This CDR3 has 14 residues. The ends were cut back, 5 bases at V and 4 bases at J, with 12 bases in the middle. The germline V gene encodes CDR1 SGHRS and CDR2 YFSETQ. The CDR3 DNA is TGCGCCAGCAGGTTAGGGTCCCGCACCGGGGAGCTGTTTTTT. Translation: CASRLGSRTGELFF.

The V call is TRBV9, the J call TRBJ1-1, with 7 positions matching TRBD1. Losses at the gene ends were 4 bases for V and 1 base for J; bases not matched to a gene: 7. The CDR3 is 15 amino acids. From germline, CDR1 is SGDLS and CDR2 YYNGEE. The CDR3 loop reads CASSKTGTENTEAFF. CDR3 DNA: TGTGCCAGCAGCAAAACCGGGACAGAGAACACTGAAGCTTTCTTT.

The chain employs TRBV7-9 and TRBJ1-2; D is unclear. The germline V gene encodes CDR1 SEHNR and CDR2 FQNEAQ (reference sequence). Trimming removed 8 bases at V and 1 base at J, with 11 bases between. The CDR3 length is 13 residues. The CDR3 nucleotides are TGTGCCAGCGCGGTTCGGTATAACTATGGCTACACCTTC. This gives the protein CASAVRYNYGYTF.

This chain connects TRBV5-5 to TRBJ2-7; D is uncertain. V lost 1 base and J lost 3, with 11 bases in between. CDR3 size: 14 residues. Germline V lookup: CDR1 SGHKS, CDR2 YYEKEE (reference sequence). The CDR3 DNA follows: TGTGCCAGCAGCTTGTTCCCGACATACTACGAGCAGTACGTC. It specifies CASSLFPTYYEQYV.

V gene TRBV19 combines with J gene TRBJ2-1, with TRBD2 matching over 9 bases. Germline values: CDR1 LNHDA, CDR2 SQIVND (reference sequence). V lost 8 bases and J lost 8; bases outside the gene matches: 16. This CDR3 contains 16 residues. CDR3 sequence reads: CASGGQGSGRGYEQFF. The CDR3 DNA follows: TGTGCCAGTGGTGGCCAGGGTAGCGGGAGAGGCTATGAGCAGTTCTTC.

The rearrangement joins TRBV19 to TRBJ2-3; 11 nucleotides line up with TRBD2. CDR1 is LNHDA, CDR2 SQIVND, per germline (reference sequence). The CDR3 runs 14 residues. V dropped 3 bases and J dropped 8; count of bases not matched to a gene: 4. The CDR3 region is CASSIALAGGTQYF. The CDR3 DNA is TGTGCCAGTAGTATCGCTCTAGCGGGAGGTACGCAGTATTTT.

The CDR3 spells CATSQGAGTDTQYF. Written as DNA, the CDR3 is TGTGCCACCAGTCAGGGGGCCGGCACAGATACGCAGTATTTT. This rearrangement joins TRBV24-1 to TRBJ2-3; the match to TRBD1 covers 8 bases. CDR3 length equals 14 residues. V lost 6 bases to trimming and J lost 1 base; unmatched junction nucleotides: 2. CDR1 KGHDR and CDR2 SFDVKD come from the germline V gene.

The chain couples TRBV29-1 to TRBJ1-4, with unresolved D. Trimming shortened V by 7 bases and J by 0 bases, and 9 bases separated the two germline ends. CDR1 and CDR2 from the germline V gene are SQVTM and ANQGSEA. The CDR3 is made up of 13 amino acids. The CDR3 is CSASSATNEKLFF. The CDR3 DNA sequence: TGCAGCGCTTCCAGTGCAACTAATGAAAAACTGTTTTTT.

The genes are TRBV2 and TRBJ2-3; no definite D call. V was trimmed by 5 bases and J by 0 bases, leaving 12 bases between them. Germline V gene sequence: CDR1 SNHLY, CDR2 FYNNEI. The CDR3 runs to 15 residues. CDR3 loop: CASSKRAPSTDTQYF. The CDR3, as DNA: TGTGCCAGCAGTAAGCGAGCGCCGAGCACAGATACGCAGTATTTT.

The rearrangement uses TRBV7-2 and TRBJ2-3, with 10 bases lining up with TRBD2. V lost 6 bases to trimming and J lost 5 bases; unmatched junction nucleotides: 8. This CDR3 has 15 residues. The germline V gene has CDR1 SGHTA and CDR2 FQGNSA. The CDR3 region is CASRPGLAPGDTQYF. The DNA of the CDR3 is TGTGCCAGCAGGCCGGGACTAGCGCCCGGAGATACGCAGTATTTT.

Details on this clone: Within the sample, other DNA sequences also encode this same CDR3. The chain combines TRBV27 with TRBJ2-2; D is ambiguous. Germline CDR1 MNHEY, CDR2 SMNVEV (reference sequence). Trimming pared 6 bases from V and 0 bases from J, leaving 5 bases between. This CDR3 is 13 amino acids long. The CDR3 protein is CASSPTNTGELFF. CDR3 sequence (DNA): TGTGCCAGCAGCCCTACGAACACCGGGGAGCTGTTTTTT.

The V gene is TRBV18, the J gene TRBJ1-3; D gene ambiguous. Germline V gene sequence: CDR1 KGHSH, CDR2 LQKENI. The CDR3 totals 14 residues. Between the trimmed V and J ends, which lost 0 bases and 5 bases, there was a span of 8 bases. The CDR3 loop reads CASSPPYTRNTIYF. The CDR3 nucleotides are TGTGCCAGCTCACCACCCTACACAAGAAACACCATATATTTT.

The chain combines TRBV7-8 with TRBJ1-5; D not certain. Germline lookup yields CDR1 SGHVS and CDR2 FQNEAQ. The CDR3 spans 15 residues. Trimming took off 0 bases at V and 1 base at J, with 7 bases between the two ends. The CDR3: CASSLASMSNQPQHF. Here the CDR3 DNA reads TGTGCCAGCAGCTTAGCATCCATGAGCAATCAGCCCCAGCATTTT.

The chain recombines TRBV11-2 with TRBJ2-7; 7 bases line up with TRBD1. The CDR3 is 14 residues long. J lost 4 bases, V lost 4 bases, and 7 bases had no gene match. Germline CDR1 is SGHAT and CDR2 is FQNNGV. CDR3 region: CASSSLDREYEQYV. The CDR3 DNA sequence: TGTGCCAGCAGCTCCCTAGACAGGGAATACGAGCAGTACGTC.